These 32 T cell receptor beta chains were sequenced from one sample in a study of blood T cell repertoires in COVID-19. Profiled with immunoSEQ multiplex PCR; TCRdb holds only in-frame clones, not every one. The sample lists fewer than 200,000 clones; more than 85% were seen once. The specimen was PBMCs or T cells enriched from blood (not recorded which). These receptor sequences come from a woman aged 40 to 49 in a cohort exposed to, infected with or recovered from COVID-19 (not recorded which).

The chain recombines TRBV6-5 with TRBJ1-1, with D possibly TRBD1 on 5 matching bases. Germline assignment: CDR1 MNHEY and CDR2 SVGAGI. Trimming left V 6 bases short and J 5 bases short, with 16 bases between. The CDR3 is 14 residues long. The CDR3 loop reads CASSARTEGTEAFF. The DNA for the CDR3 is TGTGCCAGCAGCGCCAGGACGGAGGGGACTGAAGCTTTCTTT.

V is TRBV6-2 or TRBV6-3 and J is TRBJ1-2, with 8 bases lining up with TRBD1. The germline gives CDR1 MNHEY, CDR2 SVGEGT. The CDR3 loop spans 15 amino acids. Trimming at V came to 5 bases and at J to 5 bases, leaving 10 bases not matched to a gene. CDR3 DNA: TGTGCCAGCAGTACCAACGACAGGGGAGGTTATGGCTACACCTTC. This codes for CASSTNDRGGYGYTF.

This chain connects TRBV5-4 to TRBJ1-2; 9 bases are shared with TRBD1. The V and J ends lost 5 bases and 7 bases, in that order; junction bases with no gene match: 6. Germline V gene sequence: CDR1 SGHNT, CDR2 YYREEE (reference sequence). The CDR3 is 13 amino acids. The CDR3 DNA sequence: TGTGCCAGCAGTCGGACAGGGGAGGTTGGCTACACCTTC. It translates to CASSRTGEVGYTF.

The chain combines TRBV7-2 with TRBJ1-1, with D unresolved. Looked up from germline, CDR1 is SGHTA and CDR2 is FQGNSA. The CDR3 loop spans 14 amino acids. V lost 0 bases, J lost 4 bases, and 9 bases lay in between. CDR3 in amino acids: CASSLASEGTEAFF. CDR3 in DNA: TGTGCCAGCAGCTTAGCTTCCGAGGGCACTGAAGCTTTCTTT. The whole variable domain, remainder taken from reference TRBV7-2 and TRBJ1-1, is GAGVSQSPSNKVTEKGKDVELRCDPISGHTALYWYRQSLGQGLEFLIYFQGNSAPDKSGLPSDRFSAERTGGSVSTLTIQRTQQEDSAVYLCASSLASEGTEAFFGQGTRLTVV.

The CDR3 protein is CASSLDREGNYGYTF. The DNA for the CDR3 is TGCGCCAGCAGCTTGGACAGGGAGGGTAACTATGGCTACACCTTC. The V call is TRBV5-1, the J call TRBJ1-2, with a tentative D call TRBD1 (6 bases). There are 15 residues in the CDR3. Germline lookup yields CDR1 SGHRS and CDR2 YFSETQ. Trimming pared 0 bases from V and 1 base from J, leaving 10 bases between.

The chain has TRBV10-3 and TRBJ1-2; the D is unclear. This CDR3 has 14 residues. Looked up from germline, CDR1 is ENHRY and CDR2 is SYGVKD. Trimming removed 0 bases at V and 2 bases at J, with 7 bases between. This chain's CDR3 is CAISESAVNYGYTF. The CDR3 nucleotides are TGTGCCATCAGTGAGTCTGCAGTAAACTATGGCTACACCTTC.

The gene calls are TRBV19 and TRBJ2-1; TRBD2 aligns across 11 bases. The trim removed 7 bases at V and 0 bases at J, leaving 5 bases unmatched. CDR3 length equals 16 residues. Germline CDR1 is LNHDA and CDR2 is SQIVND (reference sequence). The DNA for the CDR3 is TGTGCCAGTACGCCCCTAGCGGGAGGCTCCTACAATGAGCAGTTCTTC. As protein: CASTPLAGGSYNEQFF.

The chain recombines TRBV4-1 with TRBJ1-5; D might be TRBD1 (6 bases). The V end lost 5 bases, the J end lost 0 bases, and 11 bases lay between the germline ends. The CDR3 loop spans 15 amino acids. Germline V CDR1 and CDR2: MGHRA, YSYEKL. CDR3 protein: CASSGRDNSNQPQHF. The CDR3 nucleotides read TGCGCCAGCAGCGGCCGGGACAATAGCAATCAGCCCCAGCATTTT.

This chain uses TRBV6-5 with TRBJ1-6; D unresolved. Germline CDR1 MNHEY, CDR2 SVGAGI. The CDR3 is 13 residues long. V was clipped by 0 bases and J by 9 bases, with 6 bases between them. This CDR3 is CASSYSRISPLHF. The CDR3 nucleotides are TGTGCCAGCAGTTACTCCAGGATTTCACCCCTCCACTTT.

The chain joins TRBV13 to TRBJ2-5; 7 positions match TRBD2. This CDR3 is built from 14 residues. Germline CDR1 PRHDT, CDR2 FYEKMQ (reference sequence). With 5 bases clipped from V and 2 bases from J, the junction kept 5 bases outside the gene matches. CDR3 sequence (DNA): TGTGCCAGCAGCCCCGGACTAGGGCAAGAGACCCAGTACTTC. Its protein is CASSPGLGQETQYF.

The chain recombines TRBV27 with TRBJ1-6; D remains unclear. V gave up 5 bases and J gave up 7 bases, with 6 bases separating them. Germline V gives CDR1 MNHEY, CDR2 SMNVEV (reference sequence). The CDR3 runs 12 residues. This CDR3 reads CASSTGNSPLHF. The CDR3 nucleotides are TGTGCCAGCAGTACCGGGAATTCACCCCTCCACTTT.

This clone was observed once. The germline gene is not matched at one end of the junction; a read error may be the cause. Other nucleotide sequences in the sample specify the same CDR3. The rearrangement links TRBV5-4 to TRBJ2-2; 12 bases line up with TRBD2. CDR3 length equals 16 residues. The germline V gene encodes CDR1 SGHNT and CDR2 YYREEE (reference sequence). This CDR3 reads CASSLGLAGVTGELFF. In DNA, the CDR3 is TGTGCCAGCAGCTTGGGACTAGCGGGAGTTACCGGGGAACTGTTTTTT.

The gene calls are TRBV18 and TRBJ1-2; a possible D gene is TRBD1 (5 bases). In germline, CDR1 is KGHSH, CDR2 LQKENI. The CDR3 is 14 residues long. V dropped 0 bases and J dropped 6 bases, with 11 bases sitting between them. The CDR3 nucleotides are TGTGCCAGCTCACCACCGTCAGGGATCCATGGCTACACCTTC. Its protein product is CASSPPSGIHGYTF.

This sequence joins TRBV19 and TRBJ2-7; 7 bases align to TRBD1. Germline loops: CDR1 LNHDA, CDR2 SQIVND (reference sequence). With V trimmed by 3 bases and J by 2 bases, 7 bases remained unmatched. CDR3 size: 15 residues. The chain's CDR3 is CASSMERQGTYEQYF. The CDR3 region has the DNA TGTGCCAGTAGTATGGAGAGACAGGGAACCTACGAGCAGTACTTC.

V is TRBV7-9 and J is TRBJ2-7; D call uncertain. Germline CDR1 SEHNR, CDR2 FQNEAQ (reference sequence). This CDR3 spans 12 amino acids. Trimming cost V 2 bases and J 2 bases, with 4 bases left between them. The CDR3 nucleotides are TGTGCCAGCAGCTTACAGGCCTACGAGCAGTACTTC. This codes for CASSLQAYEQYF.

CDR3 DNA sequence: TGTGCCACCAGCAGAGATCGGGGAAACACCGGGGAGCTGTTTTTT. Encoded protein: CATSRDRGNTGELFF. This rearrangement joins TRBV15 to TRBJ2-2; TRBD2 might be the D (5 bases). V was clipped by 0 bases and J by 2 bases, with 7 bases between them. CDR1 and CDR2 (germline): LNHNV, YYDKDF (reference sequence). This CDR3 is 15 amino acids long.

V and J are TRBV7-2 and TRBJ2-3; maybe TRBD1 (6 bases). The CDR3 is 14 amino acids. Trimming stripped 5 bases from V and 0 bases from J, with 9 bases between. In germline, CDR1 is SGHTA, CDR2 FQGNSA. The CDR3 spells CASSPGHSTDTQYF. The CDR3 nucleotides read TGTGCCAGCAGCCCGGGACATAGCACAGATACGCAGTATTTT.

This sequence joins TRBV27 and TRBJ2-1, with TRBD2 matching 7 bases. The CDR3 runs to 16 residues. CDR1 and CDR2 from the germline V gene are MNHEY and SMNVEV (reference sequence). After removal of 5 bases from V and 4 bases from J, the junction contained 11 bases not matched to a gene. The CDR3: CASSLNQRGGYNEQFF. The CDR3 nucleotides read TGTGCCAGCAGTCTGAATCAGCGGGGAGGGTACAATGAGCAGTTCTTC.

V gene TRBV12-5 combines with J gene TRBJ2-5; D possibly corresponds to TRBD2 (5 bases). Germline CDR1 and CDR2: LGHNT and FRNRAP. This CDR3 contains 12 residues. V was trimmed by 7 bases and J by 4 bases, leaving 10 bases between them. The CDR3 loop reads CASDREGETQYF. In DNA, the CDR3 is TGTGCTAGTGATCGTGAGGGAGAGACCCAGTACTTC.

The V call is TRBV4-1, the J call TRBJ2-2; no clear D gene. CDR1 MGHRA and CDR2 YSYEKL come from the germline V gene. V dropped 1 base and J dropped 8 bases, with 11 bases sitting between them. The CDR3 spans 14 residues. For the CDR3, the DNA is TGCGCCAGCAGCCAAGGGCTAGAAGCAGGGGAGCTGTTTTTT. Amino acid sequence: CASSQGLEAGELFF.

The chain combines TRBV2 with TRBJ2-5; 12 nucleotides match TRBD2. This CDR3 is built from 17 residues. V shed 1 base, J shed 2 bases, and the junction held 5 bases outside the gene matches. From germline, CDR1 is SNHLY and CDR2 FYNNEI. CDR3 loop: CASSEEGLAGGQETQYF. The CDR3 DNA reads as TGTGCCAGCAGTGAAGAAGGGCTAGCGGGGGGGCAAGAGACCCAGTACTTC.

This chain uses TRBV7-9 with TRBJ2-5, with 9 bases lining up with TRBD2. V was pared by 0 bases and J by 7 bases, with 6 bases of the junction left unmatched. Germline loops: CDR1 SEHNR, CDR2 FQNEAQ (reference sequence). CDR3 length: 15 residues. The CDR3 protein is CASSLATAREGTQYF. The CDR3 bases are TGTGCCAGCAGCTTAGCCACAGCGCGGGAGGGGACCCAGTACTTC.

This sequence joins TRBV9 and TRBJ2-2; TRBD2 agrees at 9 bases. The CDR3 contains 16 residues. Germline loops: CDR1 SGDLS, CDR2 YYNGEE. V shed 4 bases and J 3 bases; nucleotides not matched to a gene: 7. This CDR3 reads CASSSPGTSYTGELFF. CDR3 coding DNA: TGTGCCAGCAGCTCACCCGGGACTAGCTACACCGGGGAGCTGTTTTTT.

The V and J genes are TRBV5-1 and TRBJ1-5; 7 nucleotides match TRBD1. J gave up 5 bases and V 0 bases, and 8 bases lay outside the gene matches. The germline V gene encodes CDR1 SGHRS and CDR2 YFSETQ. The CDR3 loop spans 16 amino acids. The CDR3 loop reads CASSLGPTGLDQPQHF. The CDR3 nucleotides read TGCGCCAGCAGCTTGGGTCCGACAGGGCTTGATCAGCCCCAGCATTTT. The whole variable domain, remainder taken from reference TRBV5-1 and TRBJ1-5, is KAGVTQTPRYLIKTRGQQVTLSCSPISGHRSVSWYQQTPGQGLQFLFEYFSETQRNKGNFPGRFSGRQFSNSRSEMNVSTLELGDSALYLCASSLGPTGLDQPQHFGDGTRLSIL.

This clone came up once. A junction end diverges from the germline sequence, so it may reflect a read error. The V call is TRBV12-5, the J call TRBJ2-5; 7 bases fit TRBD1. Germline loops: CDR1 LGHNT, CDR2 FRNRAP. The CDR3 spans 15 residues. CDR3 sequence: CASGLGEGAQDTQYF. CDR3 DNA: TGTGCTAGTGGTTTGGGAGAGGGGGCTCAAGATACCCAGTACTTC.

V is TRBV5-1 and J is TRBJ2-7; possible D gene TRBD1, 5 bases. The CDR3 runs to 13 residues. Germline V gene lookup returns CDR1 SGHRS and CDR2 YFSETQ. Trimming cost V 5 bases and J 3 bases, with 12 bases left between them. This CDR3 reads CASSYQGNYEQYF. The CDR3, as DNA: TGCGCCAGCAGTTATCAGGGAAACTACGAGCAGTACTTC.

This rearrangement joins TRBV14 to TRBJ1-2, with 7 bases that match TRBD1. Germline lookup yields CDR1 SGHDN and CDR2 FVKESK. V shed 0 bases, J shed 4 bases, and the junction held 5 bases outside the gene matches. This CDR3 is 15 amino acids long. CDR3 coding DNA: TGTGCCAGCAGCCAAGATAGGGCAGGGGGCTATGGCTACACCTTC. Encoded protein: CASSQDRAGGYGYTF.

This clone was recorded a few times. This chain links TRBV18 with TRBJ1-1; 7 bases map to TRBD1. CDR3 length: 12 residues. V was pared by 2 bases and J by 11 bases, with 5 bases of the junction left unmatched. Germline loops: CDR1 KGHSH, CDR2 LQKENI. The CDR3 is CASSPDQGVAFF. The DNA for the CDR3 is TGTGCCAGCTCACCAGACCAGGGGGTTGCTTTCTTT.

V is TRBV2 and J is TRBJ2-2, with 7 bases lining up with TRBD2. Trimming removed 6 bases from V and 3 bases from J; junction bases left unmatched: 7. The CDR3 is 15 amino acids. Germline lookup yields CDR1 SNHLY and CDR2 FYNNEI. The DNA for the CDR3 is TGTGCCAGCAGCAAAGGGGCGGGAGACACCGGGGAGCTGTTTTTT. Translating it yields CASSKGAGDTGELFF.

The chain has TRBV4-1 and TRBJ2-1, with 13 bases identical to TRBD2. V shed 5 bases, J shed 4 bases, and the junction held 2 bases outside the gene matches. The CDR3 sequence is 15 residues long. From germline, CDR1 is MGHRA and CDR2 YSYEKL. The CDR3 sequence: CASSMGLAGYNEQFF. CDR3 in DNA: TGCGCCAGCAGCATGGGACTAGCGGGATACAATGAGCAGTTCTTC.

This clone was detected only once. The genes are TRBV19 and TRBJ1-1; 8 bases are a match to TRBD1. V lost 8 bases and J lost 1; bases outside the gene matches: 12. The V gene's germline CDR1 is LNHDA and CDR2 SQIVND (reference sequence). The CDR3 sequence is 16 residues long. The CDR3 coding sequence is TGTGCCAGTGGACCTTTCAGGGGGCCCACGAACACTGAAGCTTTCTTT. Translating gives CASGPFRGPTNTEAFF.

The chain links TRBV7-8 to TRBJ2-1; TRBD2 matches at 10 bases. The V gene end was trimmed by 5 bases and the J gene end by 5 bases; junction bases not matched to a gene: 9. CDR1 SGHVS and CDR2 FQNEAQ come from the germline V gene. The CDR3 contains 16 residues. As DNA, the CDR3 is TGTGCCAGCAGCCGCCAACTAGCGGGAAATCACAATGAGCAGTTCTTC. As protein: CASSRQLAGNHNEQFF.